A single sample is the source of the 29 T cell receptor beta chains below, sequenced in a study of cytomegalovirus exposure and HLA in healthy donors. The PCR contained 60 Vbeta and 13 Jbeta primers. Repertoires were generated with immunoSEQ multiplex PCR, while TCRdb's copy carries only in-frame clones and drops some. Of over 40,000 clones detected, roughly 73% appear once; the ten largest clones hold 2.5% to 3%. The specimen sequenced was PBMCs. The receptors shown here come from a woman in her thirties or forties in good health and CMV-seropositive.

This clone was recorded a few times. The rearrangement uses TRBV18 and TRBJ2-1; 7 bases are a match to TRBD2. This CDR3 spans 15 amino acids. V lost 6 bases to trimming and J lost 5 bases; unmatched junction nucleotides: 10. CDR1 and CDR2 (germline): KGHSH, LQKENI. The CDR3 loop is CASSGLLSGNNEQFF. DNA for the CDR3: TGTGCCAGCTCGGGGCTGTTGAGCGGGAACAATGAGCAGTTCTTC.

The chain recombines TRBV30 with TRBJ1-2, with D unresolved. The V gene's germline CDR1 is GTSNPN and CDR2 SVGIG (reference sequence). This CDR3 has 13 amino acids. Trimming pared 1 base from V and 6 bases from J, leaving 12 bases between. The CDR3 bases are TGTGCCTGGAGTGGGCGGATTGACGATGGCTACACCTTC. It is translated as CAWSGRIDDGYTF.

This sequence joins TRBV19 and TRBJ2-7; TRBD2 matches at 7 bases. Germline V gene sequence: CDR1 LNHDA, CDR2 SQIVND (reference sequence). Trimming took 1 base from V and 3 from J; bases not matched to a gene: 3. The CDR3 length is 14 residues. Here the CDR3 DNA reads TGTGCCAGTAGTATAGGCGGACTAGTCTACGAGCAGTACTTC. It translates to CASSIGGLVYEQYF. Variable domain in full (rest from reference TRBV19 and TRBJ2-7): DGGITQSPKYLFRKEGQNVTLSCEQNLNHDAMYWYRQDPGQGLRLIYYSQIVNDFQKGDIAEGYSVSREKKESFPLTVTSAQKNPTAFYLCASSIGGLVYEQYFGPGTRLTVT.

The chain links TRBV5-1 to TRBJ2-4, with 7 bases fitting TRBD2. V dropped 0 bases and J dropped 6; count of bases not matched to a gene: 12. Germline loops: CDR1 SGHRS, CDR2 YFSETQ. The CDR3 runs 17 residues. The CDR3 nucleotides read TGCGCCAGCAGCTTGGACCCGGGAGGAGTAGCGGGAAACATTCAGTACTTC. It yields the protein CASSLDPGGVAGNIQYF.

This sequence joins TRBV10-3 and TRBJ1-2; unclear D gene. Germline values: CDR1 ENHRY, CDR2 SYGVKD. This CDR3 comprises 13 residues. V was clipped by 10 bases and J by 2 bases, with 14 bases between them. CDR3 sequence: CATAGGLNYGYTF. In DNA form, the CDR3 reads TGTGCCACCGCTGGAGGTTTGAACTATGGCTACACCTTC.

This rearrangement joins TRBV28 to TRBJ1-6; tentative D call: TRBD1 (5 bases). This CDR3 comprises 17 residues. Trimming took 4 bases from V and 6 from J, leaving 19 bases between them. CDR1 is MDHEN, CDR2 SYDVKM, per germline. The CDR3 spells CASSSPGRQGLNSPLHF. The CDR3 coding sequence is TGTGCCAGCAGTTCCCCGGGGCGGCAGGGACTTAATTCACCCCTCCACTTT. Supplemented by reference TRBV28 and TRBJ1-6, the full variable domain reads DVKVTQSSRYLVKRTGEKVFLECVQDMDHENMFWYRQDPGLGLRLIYFSYDVKMKEKGDIPEGYSVSREKKERFSLILESASTNQTSMYLCASSSPGRQGLNSPLHFGNGTRLTVT.

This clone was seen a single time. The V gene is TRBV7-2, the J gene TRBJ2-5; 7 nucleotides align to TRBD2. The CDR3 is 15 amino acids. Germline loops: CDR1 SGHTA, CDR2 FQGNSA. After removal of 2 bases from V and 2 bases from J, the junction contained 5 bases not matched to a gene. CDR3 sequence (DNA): TGTGCCAGCAGCTTACCGGGGCGGGGGCAAGAGACCCAGTACTTC. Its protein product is CASSLPGRGQETQYF.

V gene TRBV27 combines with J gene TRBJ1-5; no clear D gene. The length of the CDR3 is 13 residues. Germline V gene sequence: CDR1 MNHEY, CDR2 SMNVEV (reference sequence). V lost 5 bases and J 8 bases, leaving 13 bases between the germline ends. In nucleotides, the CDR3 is TGTGCCAGCAGTAGGTGGGCCGGTGAGCCCCAGCATTTT. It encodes CASSRWAGEPQHF.

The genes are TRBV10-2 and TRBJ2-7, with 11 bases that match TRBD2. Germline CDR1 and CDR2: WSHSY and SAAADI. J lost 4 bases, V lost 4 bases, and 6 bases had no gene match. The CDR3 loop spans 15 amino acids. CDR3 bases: TGCGCCAGCAGTGTATTACTAGCGGGGGCTTACGAGCAGTACTTC. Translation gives CASSVLLAGAYEQYF.

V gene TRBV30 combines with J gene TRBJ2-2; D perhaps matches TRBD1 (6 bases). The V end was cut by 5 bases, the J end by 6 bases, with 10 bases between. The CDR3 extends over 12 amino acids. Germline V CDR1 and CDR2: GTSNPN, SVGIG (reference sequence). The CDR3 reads CAWHNRAGELFF. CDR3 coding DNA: TGTGCCTGGCATAACAGGGCCGGGGAGCTGTTTTTT.

The CDR3 bases are TGTGCCAGCACCCGGGGCTTGCGGGACGACACTGAAGCTTTCTTT. Protein product: CASTRGLRDDTEAFF. The chain employs TRBV2 and TRBJ1-1, with D possibly TRBD1 on 5 matching bases. The CDR3 runs 15 residues. Looked up from germline, CDR1 is SNHLY and CDR2 is FYNNEI. Deletions cut 7 bases from V and 3 bases from J, with 18 bases between.

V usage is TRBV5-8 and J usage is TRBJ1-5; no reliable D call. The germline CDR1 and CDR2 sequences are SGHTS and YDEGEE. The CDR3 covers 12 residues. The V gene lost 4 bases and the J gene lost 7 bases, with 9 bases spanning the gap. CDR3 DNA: TGTGCCAGCAGCCCCCGCGGCCAGCCCCAGCATTTT. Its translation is CASSPRGQPQHF. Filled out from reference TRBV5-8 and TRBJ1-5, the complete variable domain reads EAGVTQSPTHLIKTRGQQATLRCSPISGHTSVYWYQQALGLGLQFLLWYDEGEERNRGNFPPRFSGRQFPNYSSELNVNALELEDSALYLCASSPRGQPQHFGDGTRLSIL.

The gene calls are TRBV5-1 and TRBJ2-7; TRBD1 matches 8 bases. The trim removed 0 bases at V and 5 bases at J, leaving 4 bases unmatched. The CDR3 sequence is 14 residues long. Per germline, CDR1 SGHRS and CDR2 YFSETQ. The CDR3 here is CASSLGDRLDEQYF. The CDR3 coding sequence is TGCGCCAGCAGCTTGGGGGACAGGCTTGACGAGCAGTACTTC.

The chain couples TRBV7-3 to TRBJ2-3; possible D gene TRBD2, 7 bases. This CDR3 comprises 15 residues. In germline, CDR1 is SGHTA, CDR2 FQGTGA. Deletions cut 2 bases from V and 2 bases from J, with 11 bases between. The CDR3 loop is CASSLDAGATDTQYF. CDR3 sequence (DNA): TGTGCCAGCAGCTTAGATGCGGGGGCCACAGATACGCAGTATTTT.

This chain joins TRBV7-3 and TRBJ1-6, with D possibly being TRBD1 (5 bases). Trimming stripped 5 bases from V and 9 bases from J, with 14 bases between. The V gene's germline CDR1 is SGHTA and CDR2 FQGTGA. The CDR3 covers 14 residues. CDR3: CASSLDGGASPLHF. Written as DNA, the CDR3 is TGTGCCAGCAGCCTTGACGGTGGGGCTTCACCCCTCCACTTT. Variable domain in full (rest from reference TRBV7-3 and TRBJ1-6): GAGVSQTPSNKVTEKGKYVELRCDPISGHTALYWYRQSLGQGPEFLIYFQGTGAADDSGLPNDRFFAVRPEGSVSTLKIQRTERGDSAVYLCASSLDGGASPLHFGNGTRLTVT.

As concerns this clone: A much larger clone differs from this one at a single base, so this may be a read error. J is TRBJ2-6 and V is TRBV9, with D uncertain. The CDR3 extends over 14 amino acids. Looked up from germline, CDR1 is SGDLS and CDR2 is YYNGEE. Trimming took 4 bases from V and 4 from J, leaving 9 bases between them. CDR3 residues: CASSPGLGANVLTF. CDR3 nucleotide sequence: TGTGCCAGCAGCCCTGGCTTGGGGGCCAACGTCCTGACTTTC.

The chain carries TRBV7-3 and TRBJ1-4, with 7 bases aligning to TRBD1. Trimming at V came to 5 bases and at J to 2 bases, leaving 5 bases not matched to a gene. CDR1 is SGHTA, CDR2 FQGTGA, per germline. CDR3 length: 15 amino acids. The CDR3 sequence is CASSPTGATNEKLFF. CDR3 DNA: TGTGCCAGCAGCCCCACAGGGGCGACTAATGAAAAACTGTTTTTT. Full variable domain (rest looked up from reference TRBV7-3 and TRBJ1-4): GAGVSQTPSNKVTEKGKYVELRCDPISGHTALYWYRQSLGQGPEFLIYFQGTGAADDSGLPNDRFFAVRPEGSVSTLKIQRTERGDSAVYLCASSPTGATNEKLFFGSGTQLSVL.

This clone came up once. CDR3 bases: TGTGCCAGCAGTGATGATACGGCAGGGGCAAACTATGGCTACACCTTC. The encoded protein is CASSDDTAGANYGYTF. The rearrangement uses TRBV6-1 and TRBJ1-2, with D perhaps TRBD1 (6 bases). The germline gives CDR1 MNHNS, CDR2 SASEGT. The ends were cut back, 3 bases at V and 2 bases at J, with 16 bases in the middle. This CDR3 is built from 16 residues.

The DNA for the CDR3 is TGTGCCAGCAGTACGGGACAGGGGTCCTATGGCTACACCTTC. Translated: CASSTGQGSYGYTF. V and J are TRBV28 and TRBJ1-2; 10 positions agree with TRBD1. V dropped 5 bases and J dropped 4; count of bases not matched to a gene: 4. The CDR3 extends over 14 amino acids. In germline, CDR1 is MDHEN, CDR2 SYDVKM.

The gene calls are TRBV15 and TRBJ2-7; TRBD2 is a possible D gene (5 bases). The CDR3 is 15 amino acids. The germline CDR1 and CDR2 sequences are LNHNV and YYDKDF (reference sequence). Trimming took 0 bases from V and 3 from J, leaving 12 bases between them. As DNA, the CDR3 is TGTGCCACCAGCAGAGATGCCGGCGGGTACTACGAGCAGTACTTC. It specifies CATSRDAGGYYEQYF.

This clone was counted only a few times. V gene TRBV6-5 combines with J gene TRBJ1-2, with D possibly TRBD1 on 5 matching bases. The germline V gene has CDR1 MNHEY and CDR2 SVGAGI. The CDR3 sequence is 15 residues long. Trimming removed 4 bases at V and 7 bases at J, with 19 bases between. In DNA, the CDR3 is TGTGCCAGCAGTTCGACCCGGCGCAGGGAGGCTGGCTACACCTTC. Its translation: CASSSTRRREAGYTF.

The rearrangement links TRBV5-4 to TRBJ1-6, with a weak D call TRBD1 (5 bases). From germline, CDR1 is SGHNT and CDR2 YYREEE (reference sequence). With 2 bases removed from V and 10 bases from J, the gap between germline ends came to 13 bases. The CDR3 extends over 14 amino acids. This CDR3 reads CASSFGGVRSPLHF. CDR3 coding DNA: TGTGCCAGCAGCTTTGGAGGGGTGAGGTCACCCCTCCACTTT. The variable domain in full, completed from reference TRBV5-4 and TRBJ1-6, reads ETGVTQSPTHLIKTRGQQVTLRCSSQSGHNTVSWYQQALGQGPQFIFQYYREEENGRGNFPPRFSGLQFPNYSSELNVNALELDDSALYLCASSFGGVRSPLHFGNGTRLTVT.

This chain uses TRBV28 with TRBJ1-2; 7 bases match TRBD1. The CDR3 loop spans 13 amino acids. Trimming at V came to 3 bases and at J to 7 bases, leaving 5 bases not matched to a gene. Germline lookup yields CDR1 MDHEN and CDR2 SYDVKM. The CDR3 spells CASSLSAGGGYTF. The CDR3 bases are TGTGCCAGCAGTTTGTCGGCAGGGGGTGGCTACACCTTC.

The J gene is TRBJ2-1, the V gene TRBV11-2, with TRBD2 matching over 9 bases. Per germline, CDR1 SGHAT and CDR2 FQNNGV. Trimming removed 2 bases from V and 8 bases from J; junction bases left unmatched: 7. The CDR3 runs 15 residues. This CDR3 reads CASSLSRRGGHEQFF. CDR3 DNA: TGTGCCAGCAGCTTAAGTCGGCGGGGGGGCCATGAGCAGTTCTTC.

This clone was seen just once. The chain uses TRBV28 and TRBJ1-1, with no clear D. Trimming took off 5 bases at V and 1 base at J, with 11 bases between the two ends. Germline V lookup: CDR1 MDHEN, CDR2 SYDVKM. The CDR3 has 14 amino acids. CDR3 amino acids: CASSPGGRNTEAFF. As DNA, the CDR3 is TGTGCCAGCAGTCCAGGTGGGAGGAACACTGAAGCTTTCTTT. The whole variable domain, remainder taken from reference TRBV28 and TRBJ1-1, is DVKVTQSSRYLVKRTGEKVFLECVQDMDHENMFWYRQDPGLGLRLIYFSYDVKMKEKGDIPEGYSVSREKKERFSLILESASTNQTSMYLCASSPGGRNTEAFFGQGTRLTVV.

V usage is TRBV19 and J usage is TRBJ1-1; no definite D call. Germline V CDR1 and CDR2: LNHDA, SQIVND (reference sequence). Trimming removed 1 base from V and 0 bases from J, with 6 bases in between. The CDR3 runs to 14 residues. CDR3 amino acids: CASSIGNMNTEAFF. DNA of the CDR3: TGTGCCAGTAGTATAGGAAACATGAACACTGAAGCTTTCTTT.

CDR3 protein: CTSSQERPDRGHEKLFF. The DNA for the CDR3 is TGCACCAGCAGCCAAGAAAGGCCCGACAGGGGACATGAAAAACTGTTTTTT. The genes are TRBV1 and TRBJ1-4; the table gives TRBD1 as D, unverified against the DNA. TRBV1 is a listed pseudogene. This CDR3 contains 17 residues.

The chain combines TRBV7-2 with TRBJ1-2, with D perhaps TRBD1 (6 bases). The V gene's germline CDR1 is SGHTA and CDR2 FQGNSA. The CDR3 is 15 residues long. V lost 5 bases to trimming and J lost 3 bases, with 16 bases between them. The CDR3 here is CASSLRGTGHYGYTF. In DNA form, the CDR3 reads TGTGCCAGCAGCCTCCGTGGAACAGGGCACTATGGCTACACCTTC. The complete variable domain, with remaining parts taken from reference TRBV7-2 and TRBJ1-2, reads GAGVSQSPSNKVTEKGKDVELRCDPISGHTALYWYRQSLGQGLEFLIYFQGNSAPDKSGLPSDRFSAERTGGSVSTLTIQRTQQEDSAVYLCASSLRGTGHYGYTFGSGTRLTVV.

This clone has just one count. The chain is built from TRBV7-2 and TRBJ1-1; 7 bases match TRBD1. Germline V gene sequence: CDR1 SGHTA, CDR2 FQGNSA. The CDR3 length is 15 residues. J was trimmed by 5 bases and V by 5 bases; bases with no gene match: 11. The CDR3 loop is CASSNGRGQRTEAFF. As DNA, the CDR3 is TGTGCCAGCAGCAACGGGCGGGGACAGAGGACTGAAGCTTTCTTT. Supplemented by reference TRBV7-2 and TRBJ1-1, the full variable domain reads GAGVSQSPSNKVTEKGKDVELRCDPISGHTALYWYRQSLGQGLEFLIYFQGNSAPDKSGLPSDRFSAERTGGSVSTLTIQRTQQEDSAVYLCASSNGRGQRTEAFFGQGTRLTVV.